Following are 8 T cell receptor beta chains from one sample sequenced in a study of T cell repertoires in cytomegalovirus infection. TCRdb itself ran the reads through MiXCR, one entry per CDR3 protein. Of 630,000 or so distinct CDR3 sequences listed, 20% to 30% were seen once; the top ten hold 7% to 9%. The source material was CD8+ T cells from PBMCs. These receptors all come from a human donor in good health (CMV status not recorded). Some clones in this sample may be carry-over from other donors' samples.

Only a few counts were recorded for this clonotype. V gene TRBV20-1 combines with J gene TRBJ2-1; 10 positions agree with TRBD1. Germline V gives CDR1 DFQATT, CDR2 SNEGSKA (reference sequence). The V and J ends lost 4 bases and 5 bases, in that order; junction bases with no gene match: 5. The CDR3 spans 14 residues. CDR3 coding DNA: TGCAGTGCTAAGGGGACAGGGGATAACAATGAGCAGTTCTTC. Encoded protein: CSAKGTGDNNEQFF.

This clonotype was recorded a few times. The chain combines TRBV6-5 with TRBJ1-2, with D perhaps matching TRBD1 (6 bases). Germline V CDR1 and CDR2: MNHEY, SVGAGI. The length of the CDR3 is 14 residues. V lost 7 bases, J lost 5 bases, and 17 bases lay in between. The CDR3 protein is CASIAQTGGYGYTF. The CDR3 bases are TGTGCCAGCATAGCCCAGACAGGAGGGTATGGCTACACCTTC.

This clonotype turned up a few times. The chain recombines TRBV20-1 with TRBJ1-5; 8 bases fit TRBD1. Per the germline V gene, CDR1 is DFQATT and CDR2 is SNEGSKA (reference sequence). The trim removed 4 bases at V and 5 bases at J, leaving 13 bases unmatched. CDR3 length: 16 residues. CDR3 in DNA: TGCAGTGCTACAACGGAGGTGCAGGGGGCCCATCAGCCCCAGCATTTT. It yields the protein CSATTEVQGAHQPQHF.

This clonotype was observed many times. The chain is built from TRBV7-6 and TRBJ2-3; 8 nucleotides agree with TRBD1. The J segment lost 5 bases and the V segment lost 0 bases, leaving 13 bases of the junction unmatched. The CDR3 contains 18 residues. Looked up from germline, CDR1 is SGHVS and CDR2 is FNYEAQ. The CDR3 spells CASSLAPTQGGQQDTQYF. The CDR3 nucleotides are TGTGCCAGCAGCTTAGCCCCAACACAGGGGGGACAACAAGATACGCAGTATTTT.

This clonotype was detected many times. The chain employs TRBV7-8 and TRBJ2-5, with TRBD1 identical over 12 bases. The CDR3 sequence is 18 residues long. From germline, CDR1 is SGHVS and CDR2 FQNEAQ. V shed 4 bases, J shed 5 bases, and the junction held 14 bases outside the gene matches. CDR3 nucleotides: TGTGCCAGCAGCTCACCGGGACAGGGGGCGCAGGGAGTGGAGACCCAGTACTTC. It specifies CASSSPGQGAQGVETQYF. The full variable domain, in which reference TRBV7-8 and TRBJ2-5 provide the parts outside the CDR3, is GAGVSQSPRYKVAKRGQDVALRCDPISGHVSLFWYQQALGQGPEFLTYFQNEAQLDKSGLPSDRFFAERPEGSVSTLKIQRTQQEDSAVYLCASSSPGQGAQGVETQYFGPGTRLLVL.

This clonotype has only a few counts. The chain employs TRBV27 and TRBJ2-5, with 7 bases fitting TRBD1. The germline V gene has CDR1 MNHEY and CDR2 SMNVEV (reference sequence). CDR3 length: 13 amino acids. Trimming cost V 8 bases and J 5 bases; bases outside gene matches: 8. CDR3 in amino acids: CASATGFKETQYF. Here the CDR3 DNA reads TGTGCCAGCGCGACAGGGTTTAAGGAGACCCAGTACTTC.

In its sample, this clonotype was seen many times. The V and J genes are TRBV28 and TRBJ1-2; no definite D call. Looked up from germline, CDR1 is MDHEN and CDR2 is SYDVKM. CDR3 length: 12 residues. V was shortened by 10 bases and J by 2 bases, with 11 bases between the two germline ends. CDR3 protein: CATIHVNYGYTF. The CDR3 DNA reads TGTGCCACCATACACGTCAACTATGGCTACACCTTC.

V and J are TRBV27 and TRBJ1-2, with 10 bases that match TRBD1. Germline values: CDR1 MNHEY, CDR2 SMNVEV (reference sequence). This CDR3 is built from 18 residues. The junction had 19 bases not matched to a gene; V was cut back by 6 bases and J by 6 bases. CDR3 sequence: CASRDYGTGARRGDGYTF. CDR3 coding DNA: TGTGCCAGCAGGGATTATGGGACAGGGGCCCGACGGGGAGATGGCTACACCTTC.